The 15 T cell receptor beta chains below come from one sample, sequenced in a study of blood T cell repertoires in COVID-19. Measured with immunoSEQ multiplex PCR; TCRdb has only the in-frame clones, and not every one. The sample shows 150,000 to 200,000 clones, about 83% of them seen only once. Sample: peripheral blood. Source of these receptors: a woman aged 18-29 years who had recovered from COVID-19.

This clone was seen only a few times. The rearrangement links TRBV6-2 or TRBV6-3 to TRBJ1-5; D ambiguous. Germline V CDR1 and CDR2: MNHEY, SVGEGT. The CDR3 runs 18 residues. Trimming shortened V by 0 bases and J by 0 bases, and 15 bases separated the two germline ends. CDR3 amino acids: CASSYSSIVPYSNQPQHF. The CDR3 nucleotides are TGTGCCAGCAGTTACTCGAGTATAGTACCGTATAGCAATCAGCCCCAGCATTTT.

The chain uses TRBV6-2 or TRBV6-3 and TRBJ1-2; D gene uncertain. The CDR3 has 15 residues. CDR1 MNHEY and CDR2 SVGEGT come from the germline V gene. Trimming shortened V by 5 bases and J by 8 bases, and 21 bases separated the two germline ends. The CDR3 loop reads CASSKGCGLSEGYTF. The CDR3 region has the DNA TGTGCCAGCAGTAAAGGGTGCGGACTGTCGGAGGGCTACACCTTC.

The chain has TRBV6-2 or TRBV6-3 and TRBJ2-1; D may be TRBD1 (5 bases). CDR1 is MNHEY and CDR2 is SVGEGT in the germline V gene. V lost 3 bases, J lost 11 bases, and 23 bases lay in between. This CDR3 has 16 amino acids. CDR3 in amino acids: CASSYQGSLPINKQFF. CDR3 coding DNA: TGTGCCAGCAGTTATCAGGGCAGCCTTCCTATTAATAAGCAGTTCTTC.

The CDR3 DNA reads TGTGCCAGCAGCTCCCCCTCGACTAGCGGGGATGAGCAGTTCTTC. Amino acids: CASSSPSTSGDEQFF. J is TRBJ2-1 and V is TRBV6-2 or TRBV6-3, with 11 bases lining up with TRBD2. This CDR3 spans 15 amino acids. V was clipped by 6 bases and J by 8 bases; unmatched bases: 9. Germline CDR1 and CDR2: MNHEY and SVGEGT.

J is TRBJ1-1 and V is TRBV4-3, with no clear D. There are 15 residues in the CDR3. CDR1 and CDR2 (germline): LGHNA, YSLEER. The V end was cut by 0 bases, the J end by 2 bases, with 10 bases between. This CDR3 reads CASSQDSQENTEAFF. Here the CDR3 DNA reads TGCGCCAGCAGCCAAGATAGTCAAGAAAACACTGAAGCTTTCTTT.

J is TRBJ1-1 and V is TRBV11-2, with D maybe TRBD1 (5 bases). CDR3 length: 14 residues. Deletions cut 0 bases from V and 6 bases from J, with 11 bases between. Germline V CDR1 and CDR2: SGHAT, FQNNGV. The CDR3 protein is CASSLESQGPEAFF. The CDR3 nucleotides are TGTGCCAGCAGCTTAGAATCCCAGGGTCCTGAAGCTTTCTTT. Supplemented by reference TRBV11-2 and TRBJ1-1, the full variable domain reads EAGVAQSPRYKIIEKRQSVAFWCNPISGHATLYWYQQILGQGPKLLIQFQNNGVVDDSQLPKDRFSAERLKGVDSTLKIQPAKLEDSAVYLCASSLESQGPEAFFGQGTRLTVV.

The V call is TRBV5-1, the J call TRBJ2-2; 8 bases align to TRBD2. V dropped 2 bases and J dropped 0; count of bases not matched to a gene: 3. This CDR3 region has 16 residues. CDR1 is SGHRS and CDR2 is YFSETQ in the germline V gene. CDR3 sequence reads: CASSFTGLANTGELFF. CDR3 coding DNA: TGCGCCAGCAGCTTCACGGGACTAGCGAACACCGGGGAGCTGTTTTTT.

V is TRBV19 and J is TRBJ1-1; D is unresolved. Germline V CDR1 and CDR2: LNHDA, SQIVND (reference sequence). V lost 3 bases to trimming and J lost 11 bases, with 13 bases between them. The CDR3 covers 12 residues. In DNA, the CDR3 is TGTGCCAGTAGTATTTCGAGGAGTCCGGCTTTCTTT. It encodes CASSISRSPAFF.

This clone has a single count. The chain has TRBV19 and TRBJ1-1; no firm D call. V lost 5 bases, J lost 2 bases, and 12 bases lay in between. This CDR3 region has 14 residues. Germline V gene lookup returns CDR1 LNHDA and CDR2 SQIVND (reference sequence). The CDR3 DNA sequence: TGTGCCAGTAGTTTCTTATCCGGTAACACTGAAGCTTTCTTT. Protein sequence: CASSFLSGNTEAFF.

The DNA of the CDR3 is TGTGCCAGCAGTTTATGGGGACTAGCGGGAGGATCCTACAATGAGCAGTTCTTC. Translation: CASSLWGLAGGSYNEQFF. This sequence joins TRBV27 and TRBJ2-1, with 15 positions matching TRBD2. J lost 1 base, V lost 1 base, and 2 bases had no gene match. The CDR3 is made up of 18 amino acids. The germline V gene encodes CDR1 MNHEY and CDR2 SMNVEV (reference sequence).

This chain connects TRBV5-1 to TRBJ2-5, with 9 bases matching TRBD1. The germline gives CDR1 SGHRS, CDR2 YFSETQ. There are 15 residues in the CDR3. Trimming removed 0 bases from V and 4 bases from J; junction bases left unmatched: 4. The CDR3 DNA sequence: TGCGCCAGCAGCTTGGGACAGGGGGGAGCAGAGACCCAGTACTTC. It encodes CASSLGQGGAETQYF. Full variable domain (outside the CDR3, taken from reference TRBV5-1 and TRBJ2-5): KAGVTQTPRYLIKTRGQQVTLSCSPISGHRSVSWYQQTPGQGLQFLFEYFSETQRNKGNFPGRFSGRQFSNSRSEMNVSTLELGDSALYLCASSLGQGGAETQYFGPGTRLLVL.

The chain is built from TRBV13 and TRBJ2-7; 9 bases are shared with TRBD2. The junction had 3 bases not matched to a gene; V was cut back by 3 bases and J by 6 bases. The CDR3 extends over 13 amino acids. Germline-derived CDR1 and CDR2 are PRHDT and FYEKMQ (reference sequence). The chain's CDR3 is CASSFSGSPEQYV. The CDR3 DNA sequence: TGTGCCAGCAGCTTTAGCGGGAGCCCCGAGCAGTACGTC.

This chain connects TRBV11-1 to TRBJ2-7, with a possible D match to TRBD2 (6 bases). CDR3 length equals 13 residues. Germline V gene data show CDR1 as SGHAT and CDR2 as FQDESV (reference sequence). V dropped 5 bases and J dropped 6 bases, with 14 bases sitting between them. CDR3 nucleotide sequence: TGTGCCAGCAGCCGGGAGAGGGGTTTCGAGCAGTACGTC. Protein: CASSRERGFEQYV.

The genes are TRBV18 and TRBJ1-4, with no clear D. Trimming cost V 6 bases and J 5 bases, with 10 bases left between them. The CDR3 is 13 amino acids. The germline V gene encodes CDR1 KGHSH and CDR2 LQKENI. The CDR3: CASSVSGNEKLFF. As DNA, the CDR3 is TGTGCCAGCTCGGTCTCGGGAAATGAAAAACTGTTTTTT.

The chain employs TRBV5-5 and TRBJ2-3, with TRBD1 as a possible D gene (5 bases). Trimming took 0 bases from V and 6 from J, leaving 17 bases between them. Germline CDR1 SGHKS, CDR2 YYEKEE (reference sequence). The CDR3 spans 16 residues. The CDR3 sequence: CASSLAIRAPLDTQYF. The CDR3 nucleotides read TGTGCCAGCAGCTTGGCCATCAGGGCCCCCCTGGATACGCAGTATTTT.